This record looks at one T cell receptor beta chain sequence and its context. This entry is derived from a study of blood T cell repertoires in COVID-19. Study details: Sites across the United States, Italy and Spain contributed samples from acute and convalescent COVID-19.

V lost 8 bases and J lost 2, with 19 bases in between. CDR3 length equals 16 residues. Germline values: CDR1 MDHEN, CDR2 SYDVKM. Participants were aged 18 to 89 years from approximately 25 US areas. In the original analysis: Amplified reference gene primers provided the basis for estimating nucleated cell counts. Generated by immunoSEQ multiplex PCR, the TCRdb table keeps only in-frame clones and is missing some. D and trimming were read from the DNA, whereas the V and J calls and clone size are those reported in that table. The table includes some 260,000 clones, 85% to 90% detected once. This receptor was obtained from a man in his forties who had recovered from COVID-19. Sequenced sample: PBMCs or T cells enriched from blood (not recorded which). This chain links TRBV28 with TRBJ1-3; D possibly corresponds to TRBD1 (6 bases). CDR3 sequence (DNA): TGTGCCAGCGAATCGCCGAAAGGGGGGGCTGGAAACACCATATATTTT. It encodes CASESPKGGAGNTIYF.